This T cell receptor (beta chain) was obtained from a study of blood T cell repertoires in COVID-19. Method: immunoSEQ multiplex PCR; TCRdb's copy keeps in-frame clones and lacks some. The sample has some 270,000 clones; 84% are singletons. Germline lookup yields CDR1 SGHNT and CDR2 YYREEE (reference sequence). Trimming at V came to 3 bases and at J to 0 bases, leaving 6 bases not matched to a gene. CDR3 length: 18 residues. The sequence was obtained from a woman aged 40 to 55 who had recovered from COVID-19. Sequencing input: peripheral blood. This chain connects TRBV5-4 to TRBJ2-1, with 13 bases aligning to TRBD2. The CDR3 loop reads CASSSGTSGASSYNEQFF. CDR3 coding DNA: TGTGCCAGCAGCTCAGGGACTAGCGGGGCCAGCTCCTACAATGAGCAGTTCTTC.